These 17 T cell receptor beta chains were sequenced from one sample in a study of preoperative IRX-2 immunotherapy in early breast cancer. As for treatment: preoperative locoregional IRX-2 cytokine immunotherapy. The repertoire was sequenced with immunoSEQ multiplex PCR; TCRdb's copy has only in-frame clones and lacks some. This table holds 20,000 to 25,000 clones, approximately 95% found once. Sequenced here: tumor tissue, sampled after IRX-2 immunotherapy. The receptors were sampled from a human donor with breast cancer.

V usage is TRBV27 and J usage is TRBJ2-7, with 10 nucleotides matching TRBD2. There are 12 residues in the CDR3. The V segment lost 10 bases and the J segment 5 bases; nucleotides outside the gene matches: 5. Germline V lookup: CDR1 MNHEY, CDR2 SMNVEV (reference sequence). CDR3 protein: CATLAGANEQYF. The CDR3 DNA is TGTGCCACCCTAGCGGGAGCGAACGAGCAGTACTTC.

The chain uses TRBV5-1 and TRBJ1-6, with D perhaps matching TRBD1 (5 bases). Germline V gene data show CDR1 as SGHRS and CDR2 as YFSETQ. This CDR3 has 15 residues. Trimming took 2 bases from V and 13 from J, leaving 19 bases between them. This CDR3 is CASSFRRQGQPPLHF. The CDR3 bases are TGCGCCAGCAGCTTTCGTCGGCAGGGCCAGCCGCCCCTCCACTTT.

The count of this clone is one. For the CDR3, the DNA is TGTGCCAGCAGAAACCGGGACAGGAGGACAGATACGCAGTATTTT. Its translation: CASRNRDRRTDTQYF. This rearrangement joins TRBV27 to TRBJ2-3; the match to TRBD1 covers 8 bases. CDR1 is MNHEY and CDR2 is SMNVEV in the germline V gene (reference sequence). Losses at the gene ends were 6 bases for V and 3 bases for J; bases not matched to a gene: 8. The CDR3 runs to 15 residues.

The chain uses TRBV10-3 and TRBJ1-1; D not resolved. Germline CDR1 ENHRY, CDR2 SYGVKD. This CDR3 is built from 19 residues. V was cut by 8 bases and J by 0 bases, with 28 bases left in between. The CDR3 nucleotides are TGTGCCATCCGTCGGAAGGGATGGCTCGGGGAACGAATGAACACTGAAGCTTTCTTT. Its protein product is CAIRRKGWLGERMNTEAFF.

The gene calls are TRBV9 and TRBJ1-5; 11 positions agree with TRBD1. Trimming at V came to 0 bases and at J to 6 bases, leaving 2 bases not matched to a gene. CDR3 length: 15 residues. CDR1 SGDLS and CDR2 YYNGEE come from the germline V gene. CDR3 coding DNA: TGTGCCAGCAGCGTAGGGACAGGGGGCTTTCAGCCCCAGCATTTT. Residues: CASSVGTGGFQPQHF.

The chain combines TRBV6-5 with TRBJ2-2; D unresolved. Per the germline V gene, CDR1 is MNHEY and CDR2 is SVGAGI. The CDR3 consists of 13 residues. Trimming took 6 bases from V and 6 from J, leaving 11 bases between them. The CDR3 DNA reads TGTGCCAGCAGCCTAATAGACGCCGGGGAGCTGTTTTTT. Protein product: CASSLIDAGELFF.

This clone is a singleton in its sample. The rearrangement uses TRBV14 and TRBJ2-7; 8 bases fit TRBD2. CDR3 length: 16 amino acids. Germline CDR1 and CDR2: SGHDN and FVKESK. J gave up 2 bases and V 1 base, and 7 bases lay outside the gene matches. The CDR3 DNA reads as TGTGCCAGCAGCCAAGCAACTAGCGGTATGGCCTACGAGCAGTACTTC. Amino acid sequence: CASSQATSGMAYEQYF.

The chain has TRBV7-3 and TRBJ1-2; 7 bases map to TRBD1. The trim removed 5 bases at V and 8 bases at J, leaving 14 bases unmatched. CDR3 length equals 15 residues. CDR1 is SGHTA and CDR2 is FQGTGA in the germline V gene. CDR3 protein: CASSPDRPGVEGYTF. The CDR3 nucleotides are TGTGCCAGCAGCCCGGACAGGCCGGGGGTGGAGGGCTACACCTTC.

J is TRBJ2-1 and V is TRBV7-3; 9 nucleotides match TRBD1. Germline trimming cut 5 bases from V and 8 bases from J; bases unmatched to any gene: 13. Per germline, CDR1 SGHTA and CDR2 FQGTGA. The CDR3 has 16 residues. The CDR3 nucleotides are TGTGCCAGCAGCCCGACGGTCCGGGACAGGGCTGATGAGCAGTTCTTC. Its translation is CASSPTVRDRADEQFF. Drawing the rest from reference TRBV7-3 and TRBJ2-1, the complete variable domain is GAGVSQTPSNKVTEKGKYVELRCDPISGHTALYWYRQSLGQGPEFLIYFQGTGAADDSGLPNDRFFAVRPEGSVSTLKIQRTERGDSAVYLCASSPTVRDRADEQFFGPGTRLTVL.

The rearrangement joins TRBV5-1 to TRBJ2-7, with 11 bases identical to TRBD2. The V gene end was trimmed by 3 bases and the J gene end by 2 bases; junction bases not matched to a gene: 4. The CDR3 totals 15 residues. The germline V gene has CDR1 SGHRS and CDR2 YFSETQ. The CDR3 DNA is TGCGCCAGCAGCTCCCGACTAGCGGGAACCTACGAGCAGTACTTC. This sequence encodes CASSSRLAGTYEQYF.

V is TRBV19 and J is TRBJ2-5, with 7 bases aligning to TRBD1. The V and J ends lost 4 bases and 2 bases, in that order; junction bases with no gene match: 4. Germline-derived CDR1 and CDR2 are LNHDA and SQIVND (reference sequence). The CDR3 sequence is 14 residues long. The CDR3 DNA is TGTGCCAGTAGTAGCCACAGGGGTCAAGAGACCCAGTACTTC. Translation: CASSSHRGQETQYF.

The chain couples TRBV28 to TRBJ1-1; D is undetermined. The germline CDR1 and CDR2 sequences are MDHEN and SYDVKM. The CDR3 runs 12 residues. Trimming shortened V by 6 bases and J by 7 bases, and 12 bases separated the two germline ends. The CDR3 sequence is CASSTTPFEAFF. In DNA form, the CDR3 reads TGTGCCAGCAGCACCACGCCCTTTGAAGCTTTCTTT.

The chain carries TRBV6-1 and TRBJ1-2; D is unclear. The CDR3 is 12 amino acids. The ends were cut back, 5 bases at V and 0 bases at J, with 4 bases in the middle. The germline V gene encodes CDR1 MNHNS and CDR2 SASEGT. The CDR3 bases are TGTGCCAGCAGTTCAACTAACTATGGCTACACCTTC. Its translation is CASSSTNYGYTF.

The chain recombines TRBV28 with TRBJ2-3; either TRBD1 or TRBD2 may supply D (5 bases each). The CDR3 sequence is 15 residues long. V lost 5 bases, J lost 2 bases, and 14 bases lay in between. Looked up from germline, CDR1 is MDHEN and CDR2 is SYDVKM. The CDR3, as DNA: TGTGCCAGCAGTACCGGGACCATTTACACAGATACGCAGTATTTT. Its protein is CASSTGTIYTDTQYF.

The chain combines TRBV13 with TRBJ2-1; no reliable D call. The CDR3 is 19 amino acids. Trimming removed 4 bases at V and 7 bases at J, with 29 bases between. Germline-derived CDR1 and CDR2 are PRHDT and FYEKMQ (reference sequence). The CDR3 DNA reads TGTGCCAGCAGCTCACCAATCCTTTCTAGAACAACTCACCTTAATGAGCAGTTCTTC. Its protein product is CASSSPILSRTTHLNEQFF.

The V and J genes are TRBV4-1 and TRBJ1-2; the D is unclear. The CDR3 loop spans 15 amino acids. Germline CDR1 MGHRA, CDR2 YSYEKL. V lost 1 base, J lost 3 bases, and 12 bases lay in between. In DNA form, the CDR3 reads TGCGCCAGCAGCCAAGCAGATCGGAGATACTATGGCTACACCTTC. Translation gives CASSQADRRYYGYTF.

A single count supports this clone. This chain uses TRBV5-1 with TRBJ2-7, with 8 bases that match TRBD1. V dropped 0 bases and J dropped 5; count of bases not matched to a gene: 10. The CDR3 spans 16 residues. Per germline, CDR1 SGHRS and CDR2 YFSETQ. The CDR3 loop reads CASSLVPQGAIDEQYF. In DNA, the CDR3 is TGCGCCAGCAGCTTGGTTCCCCAGGGGGCGATCGACGAGCAGTACTTC.